This is a list of T cell receptor beta chains from one sample in a study of CD8+CD57+ T cells in acquired aplastic anemia. Via MiXCR, TCRdb re-called the reads, giving one row per CDR3 protein. The data show under 200,000 distinct CDR3 sequences, about two thirds seen once. Sequenced material: sorted CD4+, CD8+, or CD8+CD57+ T cells (not recorded which) from PBMCs. The receptors come from a human donor with aplastic anemia. Each CDR3 is given with its conserved first and last residue. D genes are given only for firm matches. Where a row states a size, it is once, few, many or the class of an expanded clone; other rows omit it.

d_call,j_call,clone_size,cdr3_length,v_call,cdr3_nt,cdr3_aa
TRBD2,TRBJ2-7,-,16,TRBV7-2,TGTGCCAGCAGCGCTCACCAGTCGGGGGGGCCCTACGAGCAGTACTTC,CASSAHQSGGPYEQYF
-,TRBJ2-7,-,16,TRBV10-3,TGTGCCATCAGTGGGGCGTGGGGCGGGTTGCCCTACGAGCAGTACTTC,CAISGAWGGLPYEQYF
-,TRBJ2-5,many,14,TRBV20-1,TGCAGTGCTCGAGGCGGCTCTCCGGGAGAGACCCAGTACTTC,CSARGGSPGETQYF
-,TRBJ2-3,-,13,TRBV20-1,TGCAGTGCTGAGGGGGGGAGCACAGATACGCAGTATTTT,CSAEGGSTDTQYF
TRBD1,TRBJ1-1,-,12,TRBV6-1,TGTGCCAGCAGGGACAGGGGGGCTGAAGCTTTCTTT,CASRDRGAEAFF
-,TRBJ1-2,-,13,TRBV11-2,TGTGCCAGCAGCCAAGATTACAGGGTTGGCTACACCTTC,CASSQDYRVGYTF
-,TRBJ2-1,-,12,TRBV7-9,TGTGCCAGCAGCTTAACCCCATACGAGCAGTTCTTC,CASSLTPYEQFF
TRBD1,TRBJ2-7,few,14,TRBV7-9,TGTGCCAGCAGCTCAGGGGACAGGGTCTACGAGCAGTACTTC,CASSSGDRVYEQYF
TRBD1,TRBJ1-2,-,14,TRBV29-1,TGCAGCGTTGAAGATCAGGACAGGGCCTATGGCTACACCTTC,CSVEDQDRAYGYTF
-,TRBJ1-2,few,12,TRBV6-5,TGTGCCACTGACGACAGGTTTCGTGGCTACACCTTC,CATDDRFRGYTF
-,TRBJ2-7,-,12,TRBV7-3,TGTGCCAGCGGCCGGCCAGATTCCGAGCAGTACTTC,CASGRPDSEQYF
-,TRBJ2-1,-,11,TRBV19,TGTGCCAGTAGCTTGGCGAATGAGCAGTTCTTC,CASSLANEQFF
TRBD1,TRBJ1-1,-,17,TRBV29-1,TGCAGCGTTGGCGGTGTAGGGACAGAAGCCTTGGGAACTGAAGCTTTCTTT,CSVGGVGTEALGTEAFF
-,TRBJ1-1,-,14,TRBV20-1,TGCAGTGCTAGAGATGGGTTCGGGGTCACTGAGGCTTTCTTT,CSARDGFGVTEAFF
-,TRBJ2-7,few,15,TRBV12-3/TRBV12-4,TGTGCCAGCAGTTTTTCGGGGGCGCAGACCGACGAGCAGTACTTC,CASSFSGAQTDEQYF
-,TRBJ1-1,-,16,TRBV5-1,TGCGCCAGCAGCTCCCCTACTCGGACTCCGAACACTGAAGCTTTCTTT,CASSSPTRTPNTEAFF
-,TRBJ2-7,-,14,TRBV10-3,TGTGCCATCAGCACCCGGGACTGGACCTACGAGCAGTACTTC,CAISTRDWTYEQYF
TRBD2,TRBJ2-1,many,15,TRBV6-2/TRBV6-3,TGTGCCAGCAGCTCTACTAGCGGGGGGGGCGTCGAGCAGTTCTTC,CASSSTSGGGVEQFF
TRBD1,TRBJ2-7,-,13,TRBV7-7,TGTGCTAGCAGCTCGGACAGGGGTTACGAGCAGTACTTC,CASSSDRGYEQYF
-,TRBJ1-1,-,13,TRBV3-1,TGTGCCAGCAGCCCGGGGGGGAACACTGAAGCTTTCTTT,CASSPGGNTEAFF
-,TRBJ2-5,-,15,TRBV15,TGTGCCACCAGCAGTGATCTAGGTCAGGGAGAGACCCAGTACTTC,CATSSDLGQGETQYF
-,TRBJ1-1,-,13,TRBV12-3/TRBV12-4,TGTGCCAGCAGTTTGAGCCCATGGACTGAAGCTTTCTTT,CASSLSPWTEAFF
-,TRBJ1-6,-,16,TRBV6-4,TGTGCCAGCAGCCGGGTGTGGGAGTCCTATAATTCACCCCTCCACTTT,CASSRVWESYNSPLHF
-,TRBJ2-3,-,11,TRBV29-1,TGCAGCGTCGCTCTAGGAGATACGCAGTATTTT,CSVALGDTQYF
-,TRBJ2-7,few,13,TRBV5-6,TGTGCCAGCAGCTTGGCCAGGGGCTACGAGCAGTACTTC,CASSLARGYEQYF
TRBD2,TRBJ2-5,-,16,TRBV20-1,TGCAGTGCTAGAAAGATTACCGGGACTAGCGGGGGGGCCCAGTACTTC,CSARKITGTSGGAQYF
-,TRBJ1-6,few,15,TRBV7-8,TGTGCCAGCAGCCCGGAACTTCACCCCCTTTCACCCCTCCACTTT,CASSPELHPLSPLHF